The clone carrying this T cell receptor (beta chain) was counted ten times or more. The sample is drawn from a study of T cells in Graves' hyperthyroidism and ophthalmopathy. With 5 bases removed from V and 7 bases from J, the gap between germline ends came to 32 bases. The CDR3 is 19 residues long. Germline CDR1 is SGHTA and CDR2 is FQGNSA. The TCR beta CDR3 regions underwent amplification using RNA transcripts as the source. First-round RT-PCR targeting the TCR CDR3 was performed with the HTBI primer set. TCRdb used MiXCR to reprocess the multiplex PCR reads, holding one entry per CDR3 protein. Among fewer than 500,000 distinct CDR3 sequences listed, roughly 15% were seen once.

Sequenced sample: blood. The source is a young woman with Graves' ophthalmopathy. This chain connects TRBV7-2 to TRBJ1-2; possibly TRBD1 for D (6 bases). CDR3 region: CASSPDRTRGGGGIGGYTF. The CDR3 DNA reads TGTGCCAGCAGCCCAGACCGGACTAGAGGGGGTGGGGGGATAGGTGGCTACACCTTC.